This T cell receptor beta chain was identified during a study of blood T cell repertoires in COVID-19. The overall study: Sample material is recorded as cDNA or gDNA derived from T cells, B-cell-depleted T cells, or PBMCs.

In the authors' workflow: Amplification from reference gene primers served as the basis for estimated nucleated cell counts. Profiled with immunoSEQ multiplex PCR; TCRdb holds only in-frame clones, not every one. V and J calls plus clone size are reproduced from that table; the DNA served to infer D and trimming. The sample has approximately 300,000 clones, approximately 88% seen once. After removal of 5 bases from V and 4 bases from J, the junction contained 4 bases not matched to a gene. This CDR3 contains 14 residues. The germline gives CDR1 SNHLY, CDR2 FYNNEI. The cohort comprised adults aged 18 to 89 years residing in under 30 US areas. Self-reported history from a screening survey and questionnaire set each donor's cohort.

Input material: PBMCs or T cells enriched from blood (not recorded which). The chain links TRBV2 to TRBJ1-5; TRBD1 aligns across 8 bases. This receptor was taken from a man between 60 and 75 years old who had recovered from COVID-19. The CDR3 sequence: CASSTDRENQPQHF. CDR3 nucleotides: TGTGCCAGCAGTACGGACAGGGAAAATCAGCCCCAGCATTTT. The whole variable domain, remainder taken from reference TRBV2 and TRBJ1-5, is EPEVTQTPSHQVTQMGQEVILRCVPISNHLYFYWYRQILGQKVEFLVSFYNNEISEKSEIFDDQFSVERPDGSNFTLKIRSTKLEDSAMYFCASSTDRENQPQHFGDGTRLSIL.